The sample holds many counts of the clone carrying this T cell receptor beta chain. This sample stems from a study of T-cell reconstitution after alpha-beta-depleted transplantation in children. Germline loops: CDR1 SEHNR, CDR2 FQNEAQ (reference sequence). The V and J ends lost 5 bases and 6 bases respectively, with 5 bases between them. This CDR3 has 11 residues. A TCRbeta library incorporating unique molecular identifiers was prepared. TCRdb redid the calling of the PCR reads with MiXCR, one entry per CDR3 protein. The sample carries approximately 270,000 distinct CDR3 sequences, roughly 9.5% recorded once.

V gene TRBV7-9 combines with J gene TRBJ2-1; the D gene is possibly TRBD1 (5 bases). The sequencing used PBMCs from the stem cell graft donor, collected from the stem cell graft. The sequence was obtained from a human donor who donated a stem cell graft to a child with SCID. The CDR3 reads CASSTGNEQFF. For the CDR3, the DNA is TGTGCCAGCAGCACAGGCAATGAGCAGTTCTTC. Based on the CDR3 plus reference TRBV7-9 and TRBJ2-1, the full variable domain is DTGVSQNPRHKITKRGQNVTFRCDPISEHNRLYWYRQTLGQGPEFLTYFQNEAQLEKSRLLSDRFSAERPKGSFSTLEIQRTEQGDSAMYLCASSTGNEQFFGPGTRLTVL.